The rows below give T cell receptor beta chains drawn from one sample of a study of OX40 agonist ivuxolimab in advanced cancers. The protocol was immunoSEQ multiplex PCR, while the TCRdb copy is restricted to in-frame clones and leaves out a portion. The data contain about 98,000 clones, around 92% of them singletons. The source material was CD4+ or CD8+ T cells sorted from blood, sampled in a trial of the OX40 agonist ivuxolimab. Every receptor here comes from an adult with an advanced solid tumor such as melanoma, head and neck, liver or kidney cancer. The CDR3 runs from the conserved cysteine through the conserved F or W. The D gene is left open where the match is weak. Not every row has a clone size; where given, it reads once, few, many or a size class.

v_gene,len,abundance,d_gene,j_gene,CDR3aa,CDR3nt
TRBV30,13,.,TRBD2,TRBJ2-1,CAWRPGGGNEQFF,TGTGCCTGGAGACCGGGGGGGGGCAATGAGCAGTTCTTC
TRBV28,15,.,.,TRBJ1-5,CASSLWDTSNQPQHF,TGTGCCAGCAGTTTATGGGACACGAGCAATCAGCCCCAGCATTTT
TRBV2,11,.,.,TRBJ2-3,CAAAYTDTQYF,TGTGCCGCCGCCTACACAGATACGCAGTATTTT
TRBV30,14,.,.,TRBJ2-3,CAWSNLAAADTQYF,TGTGCCTGGAGTAACCTAGCCGCCGCAGATACGCAGTATTTT
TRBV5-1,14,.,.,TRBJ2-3,CASSLVDFTDTQYF,TGCGCCAGCAGCTTGGTGGACTTCACAGATACGCAGTATTTT
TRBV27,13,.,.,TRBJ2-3,CASSLIRTDTQYF,TGTGCCAGCAGTTTAATAAGGACAGATACGCAGTATTTT
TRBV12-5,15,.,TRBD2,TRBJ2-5,CASGVGDYSVETQYF,TGTGCTAGTGGGGTTGGGGACTACTCCGTGGAGACCCAGTACTTC
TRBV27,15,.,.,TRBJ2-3,CASSWRTGGTDTQYF,TGTGCCAGCAGTTGGAGAACGGGGGGCACAGATACGCAGTATTTT
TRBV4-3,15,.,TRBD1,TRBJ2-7,CASSQDRTGTYEQYF,TGCGCCAGCAGCCAAGATCGGACAGGAACTTACGAGCAGTACTTC
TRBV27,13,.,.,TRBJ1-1,CASSLDVNTEAFF,TGTGCCAGCAGTTTAGACGTGAACACTGAAGCTTTCTTT
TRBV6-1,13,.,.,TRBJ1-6,CASSYDRNSPLHF,TGTGCCAGCAGTTATGACCGAAATTCACCCCTCCACTTT
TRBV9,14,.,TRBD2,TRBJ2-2,CASRGTSGTGELFF,TGTGCCAGCCGCGGGACTAGTGGCACCGGGGAGCTGTTTTTT
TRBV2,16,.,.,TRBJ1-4,CASSEAAPGFWEKLFF,TGTGCCAGCAGTGAAGCGGCGCCAGGGTTTTGGGAAAAACTGTTTTTT
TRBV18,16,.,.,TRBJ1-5,CASSAMLQLADQPQHF,TGTGCCAGCTCAGCGATGTTGCAGTTAGCCGATCAGCCCCAGCATTTT
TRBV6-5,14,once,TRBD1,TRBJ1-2,CASSPDRGVGGYTF,TGTGCCAGCAGCCCGGACAGGGGAGTGGGCGGCTACACCTTC
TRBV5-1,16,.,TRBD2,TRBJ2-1,CASSLRRLAGANEQFF,TGCGCCAGCAGCTTGCGAAGGCTAGCGGGGGCCAATGAGCAGTTCTTC
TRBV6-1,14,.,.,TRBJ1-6,CASSTGRYNSPLHF,TGTGCCAGCAGTACCGGACGGTATAATTCACCCCTCCACTTT
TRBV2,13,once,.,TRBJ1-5,CASNRGGGQPQHF,TGTGCCAGCAATCGAGGCGGCGGTCAGCCCCAGCATTTT
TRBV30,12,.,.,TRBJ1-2,CAWMGYGGSYTF,TGTGCCTGGATGGGCTACGGCGGGAGCTACACCTTC
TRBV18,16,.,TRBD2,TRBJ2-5,CASSLASGRVSETQYF,TGTGCCAGCTCACTAGCTAGCGGGAGAGTTTCGGAGACCCAGTACTTC
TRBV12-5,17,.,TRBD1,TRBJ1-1,CASGLVTRDRLNTEAFF,TGTGCTAGTGGTTTGGTGACCAGGGACAGGCTGAACACTGAAGCTTTCTTT
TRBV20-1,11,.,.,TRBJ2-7,CSGAVSYEQYF,TGCAGTGGCGCAGTCTCCTACGAGCAGTACTTC
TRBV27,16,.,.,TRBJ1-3,CASSPPTGNSGNTIYF,TGTGCCAGCAGTCCTCCCACAGGGAACTCTGGAAACACCATATATTTT
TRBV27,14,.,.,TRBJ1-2,CASRPYRIGPPETF,TGTGCCAGCAGGCCCTACCGGATCGGGCCACCGGAGACCTTC
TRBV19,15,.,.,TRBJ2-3,CASSIDAVHADTQYF,TGTGCCAGTAGTATAGACGCAGTCCACGCAGATACGCAGTATTTT
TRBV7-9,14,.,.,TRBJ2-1,CASSLGPDSPEQFF,TGTGCCAGCAGCTTAGGCCCTGACAGCCCCGAGCAGTTCTTC
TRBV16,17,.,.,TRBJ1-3,CASSLTPAGNSGNTIYF,TGTGCCAGCAGCCTAACTCCGGCAGGGAACTCTGGAAACACCATATATTTT
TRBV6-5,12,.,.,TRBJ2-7,CASRLLEGEQYF,TGTGCCAGCCGCCTTTTGGAAGGCGAGCAGTACTTC
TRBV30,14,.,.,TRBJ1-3,CAWSPAGAGNTIYF,TGTGCCTGGAGTCCCGCAGGGGCTGGAAACACCATATATTTT
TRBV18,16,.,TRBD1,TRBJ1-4,CASSPKAGQGEEKLFF,TGTGCCAGCTCACCAAAGGCGGGACAGGGGGAAGAAAAACTGTTTTTT
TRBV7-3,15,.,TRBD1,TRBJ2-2,CASSFDRGNTGELFF,TGTGCCAGCAGCTTCGACAGGGGTAACACCGGGGAGCTGTTTTTT
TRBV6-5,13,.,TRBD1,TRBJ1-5,CASSRQGSQPQHF,TGTGCCAGCAGCCGACAGGGTAGTCAGCCCCAGCATTTT
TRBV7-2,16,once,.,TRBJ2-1,CASSPQANPRYNEQFF,TGTGCCAGCAGCCCACAAGCGAACCCACGCTACAATGAGCAGTTCTTC
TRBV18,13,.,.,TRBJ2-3,CASSLYSTDTQYF,TGTGCCAGCTCGCTTTACAGCACAGATACGCAGTATTTT
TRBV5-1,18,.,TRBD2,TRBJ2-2,CASSLATSGRPNTGELFF,TGCGCCAGCAGCTTGGCCACTAGCGGGAGGCCGAACACCGGGGAGCTGTTTTTT
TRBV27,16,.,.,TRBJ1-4,CASTPNPGLGNEKLFF,TGTGCCAGCACCCCGAACCCCGGGCTTGGTAATGAAAAACTGTTTTTT
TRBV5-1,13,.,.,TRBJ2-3,CASSLGSTDTQYF,TGCGCCAGCAGCTTGGGTTCCACAGATACGCAGTATTTT
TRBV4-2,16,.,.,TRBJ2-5,CASSQDLRYGGETQYF,TGTGCCAGCAGCCAAGATCTGCGGTATGGGGGGGAGACCCAGTACTTC
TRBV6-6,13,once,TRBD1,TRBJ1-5,CASRRTGLEPQHF,TGTGCCAGCAGGCGGACAGGGTTGGAGCCCCAGCATTTT
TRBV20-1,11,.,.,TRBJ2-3,CSARSTDTQYF,TGCAGTGCCAGGAGCACAGATACGCAGTATTTT
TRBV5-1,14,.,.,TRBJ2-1,CASSFGISNNEQFF,TGCGCCAGCAGCTTCGGGATCTCGAACAATGAGCAGTTCTTC
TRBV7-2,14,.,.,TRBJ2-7,CASSPRIAAYEQYF,TGTGCCAGCAGCCCCAGGATCGCGGCCTACGAGCAGTACTTC
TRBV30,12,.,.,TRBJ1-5,CAWSMGYQPQHF,TGTGCCTGGAGTATGGGATATCAGCCCCAGCATTTT
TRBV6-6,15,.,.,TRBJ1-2,CASSYSRGGISGYTF,TGTGCCAGCAGTTACTCTAGGGGAGGCATCAGTGGCTACACCTTC
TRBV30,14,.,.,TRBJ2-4,CAWSVRQGLGIQYF,TGTGCCTGGAGTGTACGACAGGGACTGGGCATTCAGTACTTC